This T cell receptor beta chain was sequenced during a study of cytomegalovirus exposure and HLA in healthy donors. Study results and caveats: Both high specificity and high sensitivity reportedly marked the classifier's diagnosis of cytomegalovirus status.

The PCR employed 60 Vbeta primers together with 13 Jbeta primers. Clones were read by immunoSEQ multiplex PCR, and TCRdb kept only the in-frame ones, dropping some. The sample totals about 120,000 clones. A remark on this clone: No antigen is known for it.

Germline lookup yields CDR1 MNHEY and CDR2 SVGAGI. The CDR3 contains 15 residues. This chain uses TRBV6-5 with TRBJ2-5; 11 bases are shared with TRBD1. With the DNA end fitting TRBJ2-7 better, the J assignment may be wrong. The TCR sequence derives from a man between 35 and 55 years old in good health and CMV-seropositive. Material: PBMCs. CDR3: CASSTRDRGSYEQYF. CDR3 coding DNA: TGTGCCAGCAGTACTAGGGACAGGGGGTCCTACGAGCAGTACTTC.